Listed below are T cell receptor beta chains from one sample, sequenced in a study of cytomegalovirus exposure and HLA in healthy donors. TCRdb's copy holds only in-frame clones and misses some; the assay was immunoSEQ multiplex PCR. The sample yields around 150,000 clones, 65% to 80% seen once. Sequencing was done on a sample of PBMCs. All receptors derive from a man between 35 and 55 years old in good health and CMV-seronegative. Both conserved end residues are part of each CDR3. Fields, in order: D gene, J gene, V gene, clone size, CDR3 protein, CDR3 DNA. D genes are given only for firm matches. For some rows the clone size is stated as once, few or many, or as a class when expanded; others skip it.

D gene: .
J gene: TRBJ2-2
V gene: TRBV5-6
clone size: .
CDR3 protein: CASSLVGQNTGELFF
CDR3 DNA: TGTGCCAGCAGCTTGGTGGGACAAAACACCGGGGAGCTGTTTTTT

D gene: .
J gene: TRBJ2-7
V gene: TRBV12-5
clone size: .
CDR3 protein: CASGAPGLVAYYEQYF
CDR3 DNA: TGTGCTAGTGGTGCGCCCGGACTGGTGGCTTACTACGAGCAGTACTTC

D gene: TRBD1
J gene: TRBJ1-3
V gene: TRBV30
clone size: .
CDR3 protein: CAWRGRQGPFFSGNTIYF
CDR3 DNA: TGTGCCTGGAGAGGAAGACAGGGGCCTTTTTTCTCTGGAAACACCATATATTTT

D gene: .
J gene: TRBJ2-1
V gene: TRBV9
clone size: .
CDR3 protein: CASSVSGLSGNEQFF
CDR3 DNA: TGTGCCAGCAGCGTATCAGGACTAAGTGGCAATGAGCAGTTCTTC

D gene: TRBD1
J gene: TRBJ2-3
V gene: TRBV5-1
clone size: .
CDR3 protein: CASSFDRVSTDTQYF
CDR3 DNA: TGCGCCAGCAGCTTCGACAGGGTTAGCACAGATACGCAGTATTTT

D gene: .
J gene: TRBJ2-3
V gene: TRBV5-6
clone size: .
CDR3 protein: CASSPMGRPPDTQYF
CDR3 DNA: TGTGCCAGCAGCCCGATGGGGCGCCCCCCAGATACGCAGTATTTT

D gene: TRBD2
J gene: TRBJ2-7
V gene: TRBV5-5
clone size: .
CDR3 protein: CASSVTSGGAYEQYF
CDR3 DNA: TGTGCCAGCAGCGTGACTAGTGGGGGGGCCTACGAGCAGTACTTC

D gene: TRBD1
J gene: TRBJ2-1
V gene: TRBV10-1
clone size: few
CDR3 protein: CASSGDRGGNEQFF
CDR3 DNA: TGCGCCAGCAGTGGGGACAGGGGCGGCAATGAGCAGTTCTTC

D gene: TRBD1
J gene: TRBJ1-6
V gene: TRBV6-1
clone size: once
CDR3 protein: CASSLGQGHRWPLHF
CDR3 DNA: TGTGCCAGCAGTTTAGGACAGGGCCACCGGTGGCCCCTCCACTTT

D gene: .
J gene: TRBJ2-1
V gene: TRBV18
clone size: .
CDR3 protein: CASSPAWGVNNEQFF
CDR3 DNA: TGTGCCAGCTCACCAGCTTGGGGGGTCAACAATGAGCAGTTCTTC

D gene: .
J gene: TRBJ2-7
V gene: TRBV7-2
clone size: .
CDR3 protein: CASSLLSAGSSYEQYF
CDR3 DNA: TGTGCCAGCAGCTTACTTTCAGCCGGGAGCTCCTACGAGCAGTACTTC

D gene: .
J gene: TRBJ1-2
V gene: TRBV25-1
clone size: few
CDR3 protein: CASRKDIGGYTF
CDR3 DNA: TGTGCCAGCAGGAAGGACATAGGTGGCTACACCTTC

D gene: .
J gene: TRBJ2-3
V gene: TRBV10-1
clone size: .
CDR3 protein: CARSKGDTQYF
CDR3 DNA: TGCGCCAGGTCAAAGGGGGATACGCAGTATTTT

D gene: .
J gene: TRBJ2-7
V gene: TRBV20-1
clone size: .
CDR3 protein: CSARHSGEQYF
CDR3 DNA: TGCAGTGCTAGGCACTCGGGCGAGCAGTACTTC

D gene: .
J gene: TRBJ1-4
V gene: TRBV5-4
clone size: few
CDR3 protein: CASSSGVPGELFF
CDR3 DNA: TGTGCCAGCAGCTCGGGGGTACCTGGGGAACTGTTTTTT

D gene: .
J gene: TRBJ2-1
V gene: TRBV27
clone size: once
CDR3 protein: CASSLYADNSYNEQFF
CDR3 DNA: TGTGCCAGCAGTCTGTATGCGGATAACTCCTACAATGAGCAGTTCTTC

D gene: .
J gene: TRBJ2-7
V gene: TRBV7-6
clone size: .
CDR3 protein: CASSLAGTPSSYEQYF
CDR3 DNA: TGTGCCAGCAGCTTAGCCGGGACACCAAGCTCCTACGAGCAGTACTTC

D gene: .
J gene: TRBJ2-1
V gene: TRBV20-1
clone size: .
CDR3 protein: CSASFHEQFF
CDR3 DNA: TGCAGTGCTAGCTTCCATGAGCAGTTCTTC

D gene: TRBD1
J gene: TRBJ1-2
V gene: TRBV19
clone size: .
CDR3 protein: CASSTRDREGYGYTF
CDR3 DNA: TGTGCCAGTAGCACCCGGGACAGGGAAGGCTATGGCTACACCTTC

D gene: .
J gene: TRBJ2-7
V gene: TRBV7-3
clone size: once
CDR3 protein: CASSFGTPEEGYEQYF
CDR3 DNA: TGTGCCAGCAGCTTCGGGACTCCCGAAGAAGGCTACGAGCAGTACTTC

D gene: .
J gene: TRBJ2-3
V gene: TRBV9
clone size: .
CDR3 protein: CASSVRQAADTQYF
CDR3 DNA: TGTGCCAGCAGCGTAAGGCAGGCCGCAGATACGCAGTATTTT

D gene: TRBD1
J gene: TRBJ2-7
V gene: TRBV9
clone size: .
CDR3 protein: CASSRFGQGIDEQYF
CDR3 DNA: TGTGCCAGCAGTCGGTTTGGACAGGGGATTGACGAGCAGTACTTC

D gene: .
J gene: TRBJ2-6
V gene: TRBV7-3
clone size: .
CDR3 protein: CASSSRTVSGANVLTF
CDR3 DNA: TGTGCCAGCAGCTCCCGGACAGTATCTGGGGCCAACGTCCTGACTTTC

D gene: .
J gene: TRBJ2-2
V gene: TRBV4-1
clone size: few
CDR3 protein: CASSHDLKGVPGELFF
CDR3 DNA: TGCGCCAGCAGCCACGATCTGAAGGGGGTGCCCGGGGAGCTGTTTTTT

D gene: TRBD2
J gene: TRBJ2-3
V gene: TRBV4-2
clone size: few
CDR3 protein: CASSQSPTRLAGDASTDTQYF
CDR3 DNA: TGTGCCAGCAGCCAAAGTCCCACTCGACTAGCGGGTGATGCTAGCACAGATACGCAGTATTTT

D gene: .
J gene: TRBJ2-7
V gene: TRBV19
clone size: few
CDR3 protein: CASSMGYRPLNSYEQYF
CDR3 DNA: TGTGCCAGTAGTATGGGCTATCGGCCCTTGAACTCCTACGAGCAGTACTTC

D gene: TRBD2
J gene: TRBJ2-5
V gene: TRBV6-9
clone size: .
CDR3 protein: CASSYNSGVPQETQYF
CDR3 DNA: TGTGCCAGCAGTTACAATAGCGGGGTCCCGCAAGAGACCCAGTACTTC

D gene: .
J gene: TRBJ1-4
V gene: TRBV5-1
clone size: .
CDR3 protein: CASSWGVETGGKLFF
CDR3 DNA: TGCGCCAGCAGCTGGGGGGTGGAGACTGGGGGAAAACTGTTTTTT

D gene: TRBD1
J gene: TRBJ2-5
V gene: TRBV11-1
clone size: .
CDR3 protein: CASTPGQGAQQETQYF
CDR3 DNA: TGTGCCAGCACCCCGGGACAGGGGGCTCAGCAAGAGACCCAGTACTTC

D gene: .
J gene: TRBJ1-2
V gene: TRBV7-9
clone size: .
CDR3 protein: CASSSTGPSYGYTF
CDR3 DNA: TGTGCCAGCAGTTCTACAGGGCCCTCTTATGGCTACACCTTC

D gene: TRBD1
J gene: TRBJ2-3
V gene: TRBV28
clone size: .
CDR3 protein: CASRAGQGALDTQYF
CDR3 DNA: TGTGCCAGCAGAGCCGGACAGGGGGCTTTAGATACGCAGTATTTT

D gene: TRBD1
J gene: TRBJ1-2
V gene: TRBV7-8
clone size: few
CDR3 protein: CASSRDRNNYGYTF
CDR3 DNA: TGTGCCAGCAGCCGGGACAGGAACAACTATGGCTACACCTTC

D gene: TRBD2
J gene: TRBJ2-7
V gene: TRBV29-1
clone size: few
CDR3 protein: CSVSGGFYEQYF
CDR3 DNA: TGCAGCGTTAGCGGGGGGTTCTACGAGCAGTACTTC

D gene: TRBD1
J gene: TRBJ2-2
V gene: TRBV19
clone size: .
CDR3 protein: CASSHGAQGIGELFF
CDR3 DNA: TGTGCCAGTAGTCATGGGGCACAGGGGATCGGGGAGCTGTTTTTT

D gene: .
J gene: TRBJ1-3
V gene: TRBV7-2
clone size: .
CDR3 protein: CASSTDVGNTIYF
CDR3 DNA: TGTGCCAGCAGCACAGACGTGGGAAACACCATATATTTT

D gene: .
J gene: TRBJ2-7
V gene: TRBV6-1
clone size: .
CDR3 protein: CASSWFQGQGDEQYF
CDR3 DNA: TGTGCCAGCAGTTGGTTCCAGGGGCAGGGTGACGAGCAGTACTTC

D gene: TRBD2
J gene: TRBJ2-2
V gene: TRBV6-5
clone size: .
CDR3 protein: CASSRGGLNTGELFF
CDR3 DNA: TGTGCCAGCAGTCGGGGGGGACTGAACACCGGGGAGCTGTTTTTT

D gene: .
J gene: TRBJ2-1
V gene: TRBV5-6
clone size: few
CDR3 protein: CASSFWVADAGEQFF
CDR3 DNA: TGTGCCAGCAGCTTTTGGGTAGCGGACGCTGGAGAGCAGTTCTTC

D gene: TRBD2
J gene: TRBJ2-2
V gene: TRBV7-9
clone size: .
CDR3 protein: CASSPGLAGAGELFF
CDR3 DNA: TGTGCCAGCAGCCCTGGACTAGCGGGGGCCGGGGAGCTGTTTTTT

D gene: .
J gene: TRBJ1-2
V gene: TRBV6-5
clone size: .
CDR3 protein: CASSYSIDGAGGYTF
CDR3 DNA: TGTGCCAGCAGTTACTCGATTGATGGGGCAGGTGGCTACACCTTC

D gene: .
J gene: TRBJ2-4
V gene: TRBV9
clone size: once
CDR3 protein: CASSPKEGSLSPLAKNIQYF
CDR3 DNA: TGTGCCAGCAGCCCGAAGGAGGGAAGCTTAAGCCCTTTAGCCAAAAACATTCAGTACTTC

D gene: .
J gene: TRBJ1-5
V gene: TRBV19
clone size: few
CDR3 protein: CASTSQGIQPQHF
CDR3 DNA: TGTGCCAGTACTTCCCAGGGGATTCAGCCCCAGCATTTT

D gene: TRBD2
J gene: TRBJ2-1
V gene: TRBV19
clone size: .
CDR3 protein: CASMNSGASSSYNEQFF
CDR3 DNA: TGTGCCAGTATGAATAGCGGGGCCTCTAGCTCCTACAATGAGCAGTTCTTC

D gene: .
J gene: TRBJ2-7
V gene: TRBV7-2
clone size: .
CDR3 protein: CASSPPAPLSYEQYF
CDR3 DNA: TGTGCCAGCAGCCCCCCAGCGCCCCTATCCTACGAGCAGTACTTC

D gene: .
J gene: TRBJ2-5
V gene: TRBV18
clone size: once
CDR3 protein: CASSPQAEETQYF
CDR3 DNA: TGTGCCAGCTCACCACAGGCGGAAGAGACCCAGTACTTC

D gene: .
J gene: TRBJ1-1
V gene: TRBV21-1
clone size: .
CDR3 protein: CARRANNTEAFF
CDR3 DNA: TGTGCCAGGAGGGCTAACAACACTGAAGCTTTCTTT

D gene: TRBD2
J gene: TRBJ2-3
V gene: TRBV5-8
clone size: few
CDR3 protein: CASSSGTSGTDTQYF
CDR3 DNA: TGTGCCAGCAGCTCCGGGACTAGCGGAACAGATACGCAGTATTTT

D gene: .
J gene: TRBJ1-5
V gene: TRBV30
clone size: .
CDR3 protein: CAWSDPGQGRNQPQHF
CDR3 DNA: TGTGCCTGGAGTGACCCCGGGCAGGGTCGAAATCAGCCCCAGCATTTT

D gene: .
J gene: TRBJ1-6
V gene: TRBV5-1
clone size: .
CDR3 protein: CASSLLTGPNSPLHF
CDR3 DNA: TGCGCCAGCAGCTTGTTAACAGGGCCCAATTCACCCCTCCACTTT

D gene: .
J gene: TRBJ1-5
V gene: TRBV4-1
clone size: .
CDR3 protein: CASSKEVRQPQHF
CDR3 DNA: TGCGCCAGCAGCAAAGAGGTTAGACAGCCCCAGCATTTT

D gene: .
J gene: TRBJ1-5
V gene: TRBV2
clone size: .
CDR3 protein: CASSEGDTIQPQHF
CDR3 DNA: TGTGCCAGCAGTGAAGGGGACACCATACAGCCCCAGCATTTT

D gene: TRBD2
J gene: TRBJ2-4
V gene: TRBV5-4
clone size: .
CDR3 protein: CASSGTSGGASIQYF
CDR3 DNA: TGTGCCAGCAGCGGGACTAGCGGGGGGGCCAGCATTCAGTACTTC

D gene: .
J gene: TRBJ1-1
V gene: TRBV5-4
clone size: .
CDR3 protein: CASSPWGELNTEAFF
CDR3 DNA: TGTGCCAGCAGCCCCTGGGGGGAGTTGAACACTGAAGCTTTCTTT

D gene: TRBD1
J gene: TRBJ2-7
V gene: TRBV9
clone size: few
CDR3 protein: CASSRGQGAGEQYF
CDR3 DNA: TGTGCCAGCAGCCGAGGACAGGGGGCAGGGGAGCAGTACTTC

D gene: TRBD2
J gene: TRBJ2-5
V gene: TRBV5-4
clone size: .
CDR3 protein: CASSRTSGNETQYF
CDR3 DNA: TGTGCCAGCAGCCGGACTAGCGGAAACGAGACCCAGTACTTC

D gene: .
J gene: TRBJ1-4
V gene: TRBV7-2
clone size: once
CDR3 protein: CASSYRDTNEKLFF
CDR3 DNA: TGTGCCAGCAGCTACCGGGACACCAATGAAAAACTGTTTTTT

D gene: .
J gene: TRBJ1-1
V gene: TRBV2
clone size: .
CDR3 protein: CASTTQGYTEAFF
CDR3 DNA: TGTGCCAGCACGACCCAGGGTTACACTGAAGCTTTCTTT

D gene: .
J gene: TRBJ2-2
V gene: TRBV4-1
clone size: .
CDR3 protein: CASSAGTGELFF
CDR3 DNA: TGCGCCAGCAGTGCGGGCACCGGGGAGCTGTTTTTT

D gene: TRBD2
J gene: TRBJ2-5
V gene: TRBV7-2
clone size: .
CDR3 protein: CASSLFNKGGETQYF
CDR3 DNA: TGTGCCAGCAGCTTATTTAACAAGGGAGGGGAGACCCAGTACTTC